This passage covers 10 T cell receptor beta chains from one sample sequenced in a study of blood T cell repertoires in COVID-19. Method: immunoSEQ multiplex PCR; TCRdb's copy keeps in-frame clones and lacks some. The sample consists of around 130,000 clones, about 86% of them appearing once. The sequenced material came from PBMCs or T cells enriched from blood (not recorded which). The receptors were sampled from a man in his forties with acute COVID-19.

V usage is TRBV5-8 and J usage is TRBJ2-3, with a weak D call TRBD1 (6 bases). CDR1 and CDR2 from the germline V gene are SGHTS and YDEGEE. This CDR3 contains 14 residues. The germline V and J ends were trimmed by 2 bases and 6 bases, with 13 bases remaining between them. CDR3 bases: TGTGCCAGCAGCTTTGGTTACAGGGTTGATACGCAGTATTTT. As protein: CASSFGYRVDTQYF.

The chain has TRBV10-3 and TRBJ2-2, with 9 positions matching TRBD2. This CDR3 is built from 18 residues. The V and J ends lost 4 bases and 0 bases, in that order; junction bases with no gene match: 9. Germline-derived CDR1 and CDR2 are ENHRY and SYGVKD. The CDR3 reads CAISGATAGGSNTGELFF. CDR3 bases: TGTGCCATCAGTGGGGCGACAGCGGGAGGCTCGAACACCGGGGAGCTGTTTTTT.

The CDR3 protein is CSVLRDRGQGSIYF. The CDR3 DNA reads TGCAGCGTCCTCCGGGACAGGGGCCAAGGATCCATATATTTT. This rearrangement joins TRBV29-1 to TRBJ1-3; 10 positions match TRBD1. This CDR3 contains 14 residues. After removal of 6 bases from V and 11 bases from J, the junction contained 13 bases not matched to a gene. CDR1 SQVTM and CDR2 ANQGSEA come from the germline V gene.

V usage is TRBV7-2 and J usage is TRBJ2-7; TRBD2 aligns across 11 bases. CDR1 is SGHTA, CDR2 FQGNSA, per germline. Trimming at V came to 1 base and at J to 6 bases, leaving 2 bases not matched to a gene. This CDR3 is built from 14 residues. CDR3 residues: CASSLGTSGSEQYF. The CDR3 bases are TGTGCCAGCAGCTTAGGGACTAGCGGGTCCGAGCAGTACTTC.

The chain carries TRBV19 and TRBJ2-2; a possible D gene is TRBD2 (5 bases). Between the trimmed V and J ends, which lost 3 bases and 6 bases, there was a span of 20 bases. CDR1 LNHDA and CDR2 SQIVND come from the germline V gene (reference sequence). This CDR3 region has 17 residues. CDR3: CASSILRARILAGELFF. CDR3 nucleotides: TGTGCCAGTAGTATCTTGAGGGCAAGGATATTAGCCGGGGAGCTGTTTTTT.

The CDR3 DNA reads TGTGCCAGCAGCTGGGAGTACAATGAGCAGTTCTTC. This gives the protein CASSWEYNEQFF. The V call is TRBV7-9, the J call TRBJ2-1; the D gene is possibly TRBD2 (5 bases). The germline V gene has CDR1 SEHNR and CDR2 FQNEAQ (reference sequence). Trimming shortened V by 4 bases and J by 4 bases, and 5 bases separated the two germline ends. CDR3 length: 12 residues. Drawing the rest from reference TRBV7-9 and TRBJ2-1, the complete variable domain is DTGVSQNPRHKITKRGQNVTFRCDPISEHNRLYWYRQTLGQGPEFLTYFQNEAQLEKSRLLSDRFSAERPKGSFSTLEIQRTEQGDSAMYLCASSWEYNEQFFGPGTRLTVL.

V gene TRBV18 combines with J gene TRBJ1-1, with 7 positions matching TRBD1. Per germline, CDR1 KGHSH and CDR2 LQKENI. V was pared by 3 bases and J by 1 base, with 5 bases of the junction left unmatched. The CDR3 runs to 15 residues. CDR3 sequence: CASSPRTGGNTEAFF. The CDR3 DNA is TGTGCCAGCTCACCCCGGACAGGAGGGAACACTGAAGCTTTCTTT.

The rearrangement uses TRBV10-3 and TRBJ2-7; D is possibly TRBD2 (7 bases). Germline V lookup: CDR1 ENHRY, CDR2 SYGVKD. V was cut by 4 bases and J by 6 bases, with 16 bases left in between. The CDR3 totals 14 residues. The CDR3 spells CAISGGLAAPEQYF. The CDR3, as DNA: TGTGCCATCAGTGGGGGGCTAGCGGCCCCCGAGCAGTACTTC.

The V gene is TRBV5-1, the J gene TRBJ1-5, with 7 bases aligning to TRBD1. Germline V gene data show CDR1 as SGHRS and CDR2 as YFSETQ. The CDR3 is 15 amino acids. V lost 0 bases to trimming and J lost 4 bases; unmatched junction nucleotides: 4. The CDR3 loop is CASSLGGTDNQPQHF. CDR3 DNA: TGCGCCAGCAGCTTGGGAGGGACAGATAATCAGCCCCAGCATTTT.

This chain connects TRBV10-2 to TRBJ2-3, with TRBD1 matching over 7 bases. V shed 6 bases and J 1 base; nucleotides not matched to a gene: 1. Germline values: CDR1 WSHSY, CDR2 SAAADI. The CDR3 is made up of 13 amino acids. This chain's CDR3 is CASSTGGTDTQYF. For the CDR3, the DNA is TGCGCCAGCAGCACAGGGGGCACAGATACGCAGTATTTT.